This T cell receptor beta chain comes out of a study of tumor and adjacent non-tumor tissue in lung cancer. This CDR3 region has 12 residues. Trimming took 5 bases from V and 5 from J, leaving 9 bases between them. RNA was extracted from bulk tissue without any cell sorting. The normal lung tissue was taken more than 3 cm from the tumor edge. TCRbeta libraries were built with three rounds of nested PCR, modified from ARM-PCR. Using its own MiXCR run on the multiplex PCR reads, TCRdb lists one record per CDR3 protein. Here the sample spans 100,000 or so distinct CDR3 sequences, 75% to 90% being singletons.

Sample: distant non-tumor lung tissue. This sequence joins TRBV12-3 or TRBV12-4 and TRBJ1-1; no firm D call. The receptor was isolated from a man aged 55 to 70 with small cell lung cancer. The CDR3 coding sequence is TGTGCCAGCAGTCCACCTGGGACTGAAGCTTTCTTT. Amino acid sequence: CASSPPGTEAFF.